These 26 T cell receptor beta chains came from one sample sequenced in a study of technical replicates of blood from a handful of donors (dated by TCRdb to 2017 to 2019). Libraries were made using the immunoSEQ multiplex PCR assay. The immuneACCESS repertoire file appears here via TCRdb, limited to in-frame rearrangements. These files lack a portion of the clones; in checked studies, under half of the deficit traces to unresolved V genes, and the cause of the others is not known. This sample has 55,000 to 75,000 clones in its table, and roughly 89% of those were observed once. In total, the top ten clones hold around 3.6% of the sample. Sequenced: PBMCs. These receptors were taken from a human donor in good health. Some clones in this sample may be carry-over from other donors' samples.

CDR3 loop: CASSRQGANQPQHF. The CDR3 DNA follows: TGTGCCAGCAGTAGACAGGGGGCGAATCAGCCCCAGCATTTT. This chain joins TRBV9 and TRBJ1-5, with 10 positions matching TRBD1. CDR1 is SGDLS, CDR2 YYNGEE, per germline. This CDR3 has 14 amino acids. V dropped 5 bases and J dropped 4; count of bases not matched to a gene: 3.

The rearrangement uses TRBV4-1 and TRBJ2-7, with 9 bases lining up with TRBD1. The CDR3 has 15 amino acids. With V trimmed by 2 bases and J by 2 bases, 4 bases remained unmatched. Germline V gene lookup returns CDR1 MGHRA and CDR2 YSYEKL. DNA for the CDR3: TGCGCCAGCAGCCAAACGAGGACAGGGGCCTACGAGCAGTACTTC. This codes for CASSQTRTGAYEQYF.

The chain has TRBV9 and TRBJ2-3; no definite D call. This CDR3 contains 14 residues. Germline assignment: CDR1 SGDLS and CDR2 YYNGEE. The V end was cut by 0 bases, the J end by 8 bases, with 13 bases between. DNA for the CDR3: TGTGCCAGCAGCGTAGCAGTCCGCCCAACTACGCAGTATTTT. Its translation: CASSVAVRPTTQYF.

The chain uses TRBV2 and TRBJ2-5, with unresolved D. This CDR3 region has 11 residues. V lost 6 bases, J lost 4 bases, and 6 bases lay in between. Germline V gene lookup returns CDR1 SNHLY and CDR2 FYNNEI. The CDR3 spells CASRYGETQYF. The CDR3 DNA sequence: TGTGCCAGCAGATACGGAGAGACCCAGTACTTC.

J is TRBJ2-5 and V is TRBV11-2, with D perhaps TRBD1 (5 bases). Germline V gene sequence: CDR1 SGHAT, CDR2 FQNNGV. The CDR3 length is 14 residues. Trimming took 4 bases from V and 6 from J, leaving 15 bases between them. The CDR3 loop is CASSSSQGLQTQYF. CDR3 bases: TGTGCCAGCAGCTCAAGCCAGGGCCTACAGACCCAGTACTTC.

The chain links TRBV19 to TRBJ2-7; D perhaps matches TRBD1 (6 bases). Trimming removed 8 bases at V and 2 bases at J, with 16 bases between. This CDR3 is 14 amino acids long. The germline V gene has CDR1 LNHDA and CDR2 SQIVND (reference sequence). DNA of the CDR3: TGTGCCAGTTCGAGGGAGAGGGACACCTACGAGCAGTACTTC. Its protein product is CASSRERDTYEQYF.

This rearrangement joins TRBV7-2 to TRBJ1-3; D is unresolved. CDR3 length: 14 residues. Germline V gene data show CDR1 as SGHTA and CDR2 as FQGNSA. V lost 5 bases to trimming and J lost 4 bases, with 12 bases between them. In DNA form, the CDR3 reads TGTGCCAGCAGCGGGCCTCTTCCCGGAAACACCATATATTTT. Its protein product is CASSGPLPGNTIYF.

The V gene is TRBV29-1, the J gene TRBJ2-2, with D maybe TRBD2 (5 bases). The CDR3 covers 14 residues. The V gene lost 5 bases and the J gene lost 2 bases, with 12 bases spanning the gap. CDR1 and CDR2 (germline): SQVTM, ANQGSEA. This CDR3 is CSVKTGINTGELFF. The CDR3 region has the DNA TGCAGCGTTAAAACCGGGATAAACACCGGGGAGCTGTTTTTT.

The V and J genes are TRBV27 and TRBJ2-2; 8 bases agree with TRBD1. This CDR3 contains 16 residues. Germline V CDR1 and CDR2: MNHEY, SMNVEV (reference sequence). J lost 0 bases, V lost 5 bases, and 5 bases had no gene match. The CDR3 loop is CASSVRGPPNTGELFF. In nucleotides, the CDR3 is TGTGCCAGCAGTGTCAGGGGGCCCCCGAACACCGGGGAGCTGTTTTTT.

The chain uses TRBV11-3 and TRBJ2-1, with a weak D call TRBD2 (6 bases). Germline CDR1 reads SGHNT; CDR2 reads YENEEA. V was shortened by 5 bases and J by 5 bases, with 10 bases between the two germline ends. The CDR3 length is 13 residues. The CDR3 region is CASSPGGHNEQFF. The DNA of the CDR3 is TGTGCCAGCAGCCCCGGGGGTCACAATGAGCAGTTCTTC.

This chain joins TRBV9 and TRBJ2-3; D is possibly TRBD1 (5 bases). The germline CDR1 and CDR2 sequences are SGDLS and YYNGEE. The V end lost 3 bases, the J end lost 0 bases, and 8 bases lay between the germline ends. This CDR3 region has 14 residues. CDR3 region: CASSARQSTDTQYF. Here the CDR3 DNA reads TGTGCCAGCAGCGCCAGACAGAGCACAGATACGCAGTATTTT. The whole variable domain, filled in from reference TRBV9 and TRBJ2-3, reads DSGVTQTPKHLITATGQRVTLRCSPRSGDLSVYWYQQSLDQGLQFLIQYYNGEERAKGNILERFSAQQFPDLHSELNLSSLELGDSALYFCASSARQSTDTQYFGPGTRLTVL.

The chain carries TRBV7-3 and TRBJ2-5, with 8 positions matching TRBD1. The CDR3 consists of 18 residues. The ends lost 5 bases at V and 5 bases at J; junction bases unmatched: 19. Germline V gene data show CDR1 as SGHTA and CDR2 as FQGTGA. CDR3 sequence: CASSTGSGGSALMETQYF. CDR3 nucleotides: TGTGCCAGCAGCACAGGATCAGGGGGCTCGGCCCTAATGGAGACCCAGTACTTC.

V gene TRBV7-2 combines with J gene TRBJ2-3; 8 bases match TRBD1. V was pared by 4 bases and J by 4 bases, with 4 bases of the junction left unmatched. Germline-derived CDR1 and CDR2 are SGHTA and FQGNSA. This CDR3 is 14 amino acids long. CDR3 sequence reads: CASSSVQGADTQYF. CDR3 coding DNA: TGTGCCAGCAGCTCAGTACAGGGGGCAGATACGCAGTATTTT.

This clone has only a few counts. CDR3: CASSVITEAFF. In DNA, the CDR3 is TGTGCCAGCAGTGTAATCACTGAAGCTTTCTTT. The chain uses TRBV2 and TRBJ1-1; D gene unclear. The germline CDR1 and CDR2 sequences are SNHLY and FYNNEI. V lost 4 bases to trimming and J lost 4 bases, with 4 bases between them. The CDR3 is made up of 11 amino acids.

V usage is TRBV7-9 and J usage is TRBJ1-3, with TRBD1 matching over 9 bases. This CDR3 is built from 16 residues. Germline CDR1 SEHNR, CDR2 FQNEAQ (reference sequence). V was clipped by 5 bases and J by 1 base; unmatched bases: 6. Here the CDR3 reads CASSLGQGRSGNTIYF. For the CDR3, the DNA is TGTGCCAGCAGCCTGGGACAGGGAAGATCTGGAAACACCATATATTTT.

The chain joins TRBV4-2 to TRBJ2-3, with 9 bases lining up with TRBD2. This CDR3 is built from 17 residues. Looked up from germline, CDR1 is LGHNA and CDR2 is YNFKEQ. After removal of 0 bases from V and 5 bases from J, the junction contained 9 bases not matched to a gene. The CDR3 loop is CASSQESGGGAGDTQYF. The CDR3 region has the DNA TGTGCCAGCAGCCAAGAAAGTGGCGGGGGGGCCGGAGATACGCAGTATTTT.

The V call is TRBV2, the J call TRBJ2-1; a weak D match, TRBD2 (5 bases). The CDR3 runs to 14 residues. CDR1 is SNHLY, CDR2 FYNNEI, per germline. Trimming stripped 6 bases from V and 1 base from J, with 10 bases between. The CDR3 nucleotides read TGTGCCAGCAGAGCCCGGGAATCCTACAATGAGCAGTTCTTC. This encodes CASRARESYNEQFF.

The chain has TRBV4-2 and TRBJ1-6; perhaps TRBD1 as D (6 bases). The CDR3 contains 16 residues. With 1 base removed from V and 9 bases from J, the gap between germline ends came to 16 bases. Germline V gives CDR1 LGHNA, CDR2 YNFKEQ. In DNA, the CDR3 is TGTGCCAGCAGCCAAGTGGGGGCGGGTATCAGTTCACCCCTCCACTTT. It codes for CASSQVGAGISSPLHF.

This rearrangement joins TRBV10-3 to TRBJ1-5, with 9 bases fitting TRBD1. Losses at the gene ends were 2 bases for V and 2 bases for J; bases not matched to a gene: 1. This CDR3 has 15 amino acids. Germline CDR1 is ENHRY and CDR2 is SYGVKD. The CDR3 bases are TGTGCCATCAGTGAGGACAGGGGGGGCAATCAGCCCCAGCATTTT. This translates into CAISEDRGGNQPQHF.

This rearrangement joins TRBV6-1 to TRBJ2-3, with a possible D match to TRBD1 (5 bases). Trimming removed 3 bases from V and 2 bases from J, with 9 bases in between. The CDR3 has 14 residues. The germline V gene encodes CDR1 MNHNS and CDR2 SASEGT. This CDR3 reads CASSDLTVTDTQYF. CDR3 DNA: TGTGCCAGCAGTGACCTGACAGTCACAGATACGCAGTATTTT.

J is TRBJ2-7 and V is TRBV5-1; possible D gene TRBD2, 5 bases. Germline V gene lookup returns CDR1 SGHRS and CDR2 YFSETQ. CDR3 length equals 13 residues. The V end was cut by 3 bases, the J end by 2 bases, with 9 bases between. CDR3: CASSSFGAYEQYF. The CDR3, as DNA: TGCGCCAGCAGCTCCTTCGGGGCCTACGAGCAGTACTTC.

The genes are TRBV10-3 and TRBJ2-1, with TRBD2 identical over 9 bases. CDR3 size: 12 residues. With V trimmed by 8 bases and J by 6 bases, 2 bases remained unmatched. Germline CDR1 reads ENHRY; CDR2 reads SYGVKD. The DNA of the CDR3 is TGTGCCATCCTAGCGGGGCCCAATGAGCAGTTCTTC. Its translation is CAILAGPNEQFF.

The V gene is TRBV5-1, the J gene TRBJ2-1; the D gene is possibly TRBD1 (6 bases). The V end lost 4 bases, the J end lost 0 bases, and 11 bases lay between the germline ends. The CDR3 is made up of 15 amino acids. Per the germline V gene, CDR1 is SGHRS and CDR2 is YFSETQ. The CDR3 nucleotides read TGCGCCAGCAGCCTAGGACAGAACTCCTACAATGAGCAGTTCTTC. Protein sequence: CASSLGQNSYNEQFF.

The rearrangement uses TRBV7-9 and TRBJ2-3, with TRBD2 as a possible D gene (7 bases). Trimming took off 2 bases at V and 5 bases at J, with 14 bases between the two ends. The CDR3 covers 15 residues. Germline V lookup: CDR1 SEHNR, CDR2 FQNEAQ (reference sequence). The CDR3: CASSLLGGPGDTQYF. The DNA of the CDR3 is TGTGCCAGCAGCTTATTGGGGGGGCCTGGAGATACGCAGTATTTT.

The chain combines TRBV6-5 with TRBJ2-7; TRBD2 agrees at 7 bases. This CDR3 region has 15 residues. CDR1 and CDR2 from the germline V gene are MNHEY and SVGAGI. Trimming cost V 2 bases and J 3 bases; bases outside gene matches: 7. The CDR3 DNA follows: TGTGCCAGCAGTTACACTTCTAGCGGACTCTACGAGCAGTACTTC. Its protein is CASSYTSSGLYEQYF.

The chain uses TRBV19 and TRBJ1-4, with D maybe TRBD1 (5 bases). V was clipped by 1 base and J by 8 bases, with 8 bases between them. This CDR3 has 13 residues. Germline CDR1 LNHDA, CDR2 SQIVND (reference sequence). CDR3 region: CASSIAPGEKLFF. The DNA for the CDR3 is TGTGCCAGTAGTATAGCCCCAGGGGAAAAACTGTTTTTT.